The present entry profiles one TCR beta chain with its context. Its specificity is not known. Clones were sequenced by immunoSEQ multiplex PCR, and TCRdb holds only the in-frame ones, with some missing. Of approximately 150,000 clones in the sample, around 84% were seen once. These data come from a study of T cell responses to AZD1222 COVID-19 vaccine. General study findings and limits: Dominant at 160-218 and 743-854, vaccine-associated CD4 TCRs also spanned spike. Females made up more of the donors, who were largely white British, and clonal diversity may have come out too low.

This CDR3 has 13 residues. The V and J ends lost 4 bases and 4 bases respectively, with 12 bases between them. The sequencing used peripheral blood, collected 28 days after the second AZD1222 dose. The J gene is TRBJ2-7, the V gene TRBV5-3, with D tentatively TRBD1 (6 bases). TRBV5-3 is assigned to the ORF class and has an uncertain function. The TCR originated in an adult who received the AZD1222 COVID-19 vaccine. Here the CDR3 DNA reads TGTGCCAGAAGCGCGGACAGCCTTTACGAGCAGTACTTC. Encoded protein: CARSADSLYEQYF.